These 5 T cell receptor beta chains were sequenced from one sample in a study of T cell responses to AZD1222 COVID-19 vaccine. Assay: immunoSEQ multiplex PCR; the TCRdb copy retains only in-frame clones and omits some. Among 150,000 or so clones, 85% to 95% were seen once, and the ten largest hold around 0.9%. The starting material was peripheral blood, obtained on day 0 of AZD1222 vaccination. Source of these receptors: an adult in good health.

V is TRBV19 and J is TRBJ2-3; no reliable D call. Per the germline V gene, CDR1 is LNHDA and CDR2 is SQIVND (reference sequence). V lost 4 bases to trimming and J lost 1 base, with 9 bases between them. The length of the CDR3 is 14 residues. CDR3 amino acids: CASSKRGGTDTQYF. The CDR3 nucleotides are TGTGCCAGTAGTAAAAGAGGAGGCACAGATACGCAGTATTTT.

The chain links TRBV10-3 to TRBJ2-5; D call uncertain. The germline V gene encodes CDR1 ENHRY and CDR2 SYGVKD. The CDR3 length is 15 residues. V was shortened by 3 bases and J by 1 base, with 12 bases between the two germline ends. The CDR3 bases are TGTGCCATCAGTGACTCTTCAGTATCCCAAGAGACCCAGTACTTC. As protein: CAISDSSVSQETQYF.

CDR3 in amino acids: CASSPLPGHRSSYEQYF. CDR3 DNA sequence: TGTGCCAGCTCACCACTACCGGGACACCGGAGCTCCTACGAGCAGTACTTC. The genes are TRBV18 and TRBJ2-7; TRBD1 might be the D (6 bases). The CDR3 has 17 amino acids. The germline CDR1 and CDR2 sequences are KGHSH and LQKENI. Trimming left V 1 base short and J 0 bases short, with 16 bases between.

The rearrangement uses TRBV19 and TRBJ1-2; tentative D call: TRBD1 (6 bases). This CDR3 spans 15 amino acids. V dropped 2 bases and J dropped 8 bases, with 18 bases sitting between them. In germline, CDR1 is LNHDA, CDR2 SQIVND (reference sequence). Here the CDR3 DNA reads TGTGCCAGTAGTATACGGTATGGACAGACGGAGGGCTACACCTTC. Translation: CASSIRYGQTEGYTF.

With respect to this clone: The sample carries other DNA sequences with the same CDR3. The chain carries TRBV3-1 (or the pseudogene TRBV3-2) and TRBJ2-7, with 13 nucleotides matching TRBD2. Germline CDR1 and CDR2: LGHDT and YNNKEL (reference sequence). The length of the CDR3 is 16 residues. After removal of 0 bases from V and 2 bases from J, the junction contained 1 base not matched to a gene. CDR3 region: CASSQEGTSGAYEQYF. As DNA, the CDR3 is TGTGCCAGCAGCCAAGAAGGGACTAGCGGGGCCTACGAGCAGTACTTC.